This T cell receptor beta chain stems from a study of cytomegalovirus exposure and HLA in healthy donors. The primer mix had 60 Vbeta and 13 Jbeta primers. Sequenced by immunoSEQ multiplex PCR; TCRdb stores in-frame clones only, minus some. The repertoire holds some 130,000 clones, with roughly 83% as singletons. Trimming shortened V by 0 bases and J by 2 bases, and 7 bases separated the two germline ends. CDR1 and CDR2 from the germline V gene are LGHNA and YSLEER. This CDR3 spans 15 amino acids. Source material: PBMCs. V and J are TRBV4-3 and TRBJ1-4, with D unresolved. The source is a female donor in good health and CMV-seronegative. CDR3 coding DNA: TGCGCCAGCAGCCAAGATTCGGGGACTAATGAAAAACTGTTTTTT. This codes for CASSQDSGTNEKLFF.